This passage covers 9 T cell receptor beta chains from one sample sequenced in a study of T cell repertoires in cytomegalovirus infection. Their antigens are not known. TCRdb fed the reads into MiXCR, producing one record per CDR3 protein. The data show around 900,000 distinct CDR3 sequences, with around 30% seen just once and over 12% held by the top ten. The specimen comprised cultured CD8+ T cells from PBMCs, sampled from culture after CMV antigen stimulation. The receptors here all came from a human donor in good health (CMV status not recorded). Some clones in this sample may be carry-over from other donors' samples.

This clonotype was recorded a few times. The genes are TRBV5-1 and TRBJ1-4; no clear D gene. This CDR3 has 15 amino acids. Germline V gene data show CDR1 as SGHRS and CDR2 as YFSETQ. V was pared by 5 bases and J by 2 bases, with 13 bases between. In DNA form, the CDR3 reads TGCGCCAGCAGGCAGGATCCTGGGACTAATGAAAAACTGTTTTTT. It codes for CASRQDPGTNEKLFF.

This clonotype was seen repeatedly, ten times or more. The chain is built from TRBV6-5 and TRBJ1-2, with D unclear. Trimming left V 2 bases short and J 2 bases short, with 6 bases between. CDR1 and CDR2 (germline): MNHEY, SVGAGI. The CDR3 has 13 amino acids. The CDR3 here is CASSYGLNYGYTF. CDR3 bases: TGTGCCAGCAGTTACGGCTTAAACTATGGCTACACCTTC.

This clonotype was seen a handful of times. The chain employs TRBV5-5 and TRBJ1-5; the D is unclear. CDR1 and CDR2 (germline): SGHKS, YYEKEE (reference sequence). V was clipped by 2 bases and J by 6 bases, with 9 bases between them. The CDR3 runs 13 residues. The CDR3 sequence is CASSLLSGQPQHF. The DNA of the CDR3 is TGTGCCAGCAGCTTACTGTCGGGTCAGCCCCAGCATTTT.

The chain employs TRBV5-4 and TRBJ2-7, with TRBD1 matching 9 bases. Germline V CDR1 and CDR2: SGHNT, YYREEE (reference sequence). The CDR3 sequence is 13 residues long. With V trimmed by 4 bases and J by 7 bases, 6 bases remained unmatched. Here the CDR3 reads CASSNRGPEEQYF. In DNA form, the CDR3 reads TGTGCCAGCAGCAACAGGGGGCCTGAAGAGCAGTACTTC.

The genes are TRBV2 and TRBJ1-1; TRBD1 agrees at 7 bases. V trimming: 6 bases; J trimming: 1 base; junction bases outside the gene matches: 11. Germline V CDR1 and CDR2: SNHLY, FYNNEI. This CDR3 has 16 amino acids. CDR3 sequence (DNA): TGTGCCAGCAGCAATAACAGGGGAAGGGGGAACACTGAAGCTTTCTTT. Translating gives CASSNNRGRGNTEAFF. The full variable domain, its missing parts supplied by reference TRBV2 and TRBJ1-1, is EPEVTQTPSHQVTQMGQEVILRCVPISNHLYFYWYRQILGQKVEFLVSFYNNEISEKSEIFDDQFSVERPDGSNFTLKIRSTKLEDSAMYFCASSNNRGRGNTEAFFGQGTRLTVV.

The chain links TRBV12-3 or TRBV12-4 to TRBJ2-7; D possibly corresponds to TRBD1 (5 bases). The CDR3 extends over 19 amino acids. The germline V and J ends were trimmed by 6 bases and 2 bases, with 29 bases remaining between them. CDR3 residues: CASSLHSSRTPILTYEQYF. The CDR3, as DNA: TGTGCCAGCAGCTTACATAGCTCTCGGACACCTATCTTAACCTACGAGCAGTACTTC.

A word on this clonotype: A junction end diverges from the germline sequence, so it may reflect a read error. CDR3 nucleotide sequence: TGCGCCAACAGTCAAATTGAACGGGACAGCCAAACAGATACGCAGTATTTT. Its translation: CANSQIERDSQTDTQYF. The chain is built from TRBV23-1 and TRBJ2-3; 7 nucleotides align to TRBD1. Being an ORF, TRBV23-1 has a function that is uncertain. The CDR3 sequence is 17 residues long.

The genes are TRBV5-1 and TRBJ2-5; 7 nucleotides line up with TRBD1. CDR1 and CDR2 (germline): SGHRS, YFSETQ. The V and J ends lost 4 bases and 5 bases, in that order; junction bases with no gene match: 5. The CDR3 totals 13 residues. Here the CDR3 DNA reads TGCGCCAGCAGCACGGACAGGTGGGAGACCCAGTACTTC. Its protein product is CASSTDRWETQYF.

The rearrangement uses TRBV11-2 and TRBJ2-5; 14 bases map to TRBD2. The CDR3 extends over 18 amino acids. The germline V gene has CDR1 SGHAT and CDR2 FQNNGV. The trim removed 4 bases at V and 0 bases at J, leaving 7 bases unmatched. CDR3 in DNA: TGTGCCAGCAGCTATGGACTAGCGGGGGGCCTAAACCAAGAGACCCAGTACTTC. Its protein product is CASSYGLAGGLNQETQYF.